This T cell receptor beta chain was captured by sequencing in a study of blood T cell repertoires in COVID-19 (dated by TCRdb to 2018 to 2021). In terms of the full investigation: Samples from collaborators originated in the United States, Italy and Spain and spanned both the acute and convalescent phases of COVID-19. Nearly every sample came with metadata listing a de-identified subject ID, COVID-19 status, age in years and sex. Samples came from the ongoing ImmuneRACE study (first 160 participants) plus 1,254 subjects from 6 global collaborators. The prospective study material was composed of cDNA or gDNA derived from T cells, B-cell-depleted T cells, or PBMCs. The dataset comprised deeply sampled blood TCRbeta repertoires from subjects exposed to, actively infected with, or recovered from COVID-19. Where HLA class I and class II types were available, the types were taken from metadata supplied by the sample provider, not from assay-based typing. The repertoires were released in a freely available public database meant as a resource for research on the immune response to SARS-CoV-2. Findings and caveats that apply to the study as a whole: The quantity of clinical and demographic metadata differed by source and by participant and was supplied without curation.

Each collaborating institution followed its own protocols to collect whole blood in K2EDTA tubes. For TCRbeta analysis, collaborator samples were shipped as frozen whole blood, as isolated PBMCs, or as DNA extracted from either sample type. TCRbeta CDR3 regions were amplified from genomic DNA using the immunoSEQ Assay, a bias-controlled multiplex PCR. The authors' pipeline ran thus. Within the assay, amplification of reference gene primers was used to estimate how many nucleated cells each sample contained. Sequence reads were collapsed and filtered to measure the absolute abundance of every unique TCRbeta CDR3 rearrangement. For each sample, productive Simpson clonality was calculated as the square root of Simpson's diversity index over productive rearrangements. TCRdb limited this immuneACCESS table to in-frame rearrangements with V and J called. A share of clones is missing; checked studies link under half to unresolved V genes, and the rest is unexplained. V, J and clone size derive from that table, while D and trimming were established from the DNA sequence. The sample table contains over 95,000 clones; only one count was recorded for about four fifths of them. The ten biggest clones cover over 9.5% of the sample.

The CDR3 sequence holds 13 residues, the cysteine and phenylalanine included. Kept here is only the CDR3 DNA, which spans 39 bases and is read in frame from base 1. CDR1 and CDR2 (SGHTA, FQGTGA) derive from the germline V gene. V lost 5 bases and J lost 0 bases; the stretch between them is 5 bases long. Note on this clone: It lacks a known antigen. No much larger clone is present one base from it, and per-base qualities are unavailable.

The chain is assembled from TRBV7-3 and TRBJ1-3, with no confident D gene call. Input material: peripheral blood. The clonotype was recovered from a human donor in a cohort sampled during active COVID-19. The CDR3 has the sequence CASSQNSGNTIYF. The DNA sequence is TGTGCCAGCAGCCAAAACTCTGGAAACACCATATATTTT.